What follows is one T cell receptor beta chain and its context. Its matching antigen is unknown. TCR sequencing used cDNA made by reverse transcription of extracted RNA. Method: immunoSEQ multiplex PCR; TCRdb's copy keeps in-frame clones and lacks some. In the table there are about 64,000 clones, roughly 40% of which are singletons. This entry comes from a study of CD8+ T cells in alopecia areata. Overall study results and limits: Alphabeta T cells residing in normal skin are also sequenced in scalp samples. Affected lesional scalp, above all in alopecia totalis/universalis, was more clonal than normal scalp.

It was from alopecia areata patients that lesional scalp punch biopsies and peripheral blood were collected. T lymphocytes (CD4+ and CD8+) were sorted from PBMCs. Germline loops: CDR1 SQVTM, CDR2 ANQGSEA. There are 11 residues in the CDR3. Trimming cost V 4 bases and J 7 bases, with 8 bases left between them. The chain employs TRBV29-1 and TRBJ2-1; tentatively, D is TRBD2 (5 bases). Sequencing was carried out using NKG2D-low CD8+ T cells sorted from blood. The receptor's source is a human donor with alopecia areata. The CDR3 spells CSVVARNEQFF. The CDR3 DNA reads TGCAGCGTTGTAGCGAGGAATGAGCAGTTCTTC.